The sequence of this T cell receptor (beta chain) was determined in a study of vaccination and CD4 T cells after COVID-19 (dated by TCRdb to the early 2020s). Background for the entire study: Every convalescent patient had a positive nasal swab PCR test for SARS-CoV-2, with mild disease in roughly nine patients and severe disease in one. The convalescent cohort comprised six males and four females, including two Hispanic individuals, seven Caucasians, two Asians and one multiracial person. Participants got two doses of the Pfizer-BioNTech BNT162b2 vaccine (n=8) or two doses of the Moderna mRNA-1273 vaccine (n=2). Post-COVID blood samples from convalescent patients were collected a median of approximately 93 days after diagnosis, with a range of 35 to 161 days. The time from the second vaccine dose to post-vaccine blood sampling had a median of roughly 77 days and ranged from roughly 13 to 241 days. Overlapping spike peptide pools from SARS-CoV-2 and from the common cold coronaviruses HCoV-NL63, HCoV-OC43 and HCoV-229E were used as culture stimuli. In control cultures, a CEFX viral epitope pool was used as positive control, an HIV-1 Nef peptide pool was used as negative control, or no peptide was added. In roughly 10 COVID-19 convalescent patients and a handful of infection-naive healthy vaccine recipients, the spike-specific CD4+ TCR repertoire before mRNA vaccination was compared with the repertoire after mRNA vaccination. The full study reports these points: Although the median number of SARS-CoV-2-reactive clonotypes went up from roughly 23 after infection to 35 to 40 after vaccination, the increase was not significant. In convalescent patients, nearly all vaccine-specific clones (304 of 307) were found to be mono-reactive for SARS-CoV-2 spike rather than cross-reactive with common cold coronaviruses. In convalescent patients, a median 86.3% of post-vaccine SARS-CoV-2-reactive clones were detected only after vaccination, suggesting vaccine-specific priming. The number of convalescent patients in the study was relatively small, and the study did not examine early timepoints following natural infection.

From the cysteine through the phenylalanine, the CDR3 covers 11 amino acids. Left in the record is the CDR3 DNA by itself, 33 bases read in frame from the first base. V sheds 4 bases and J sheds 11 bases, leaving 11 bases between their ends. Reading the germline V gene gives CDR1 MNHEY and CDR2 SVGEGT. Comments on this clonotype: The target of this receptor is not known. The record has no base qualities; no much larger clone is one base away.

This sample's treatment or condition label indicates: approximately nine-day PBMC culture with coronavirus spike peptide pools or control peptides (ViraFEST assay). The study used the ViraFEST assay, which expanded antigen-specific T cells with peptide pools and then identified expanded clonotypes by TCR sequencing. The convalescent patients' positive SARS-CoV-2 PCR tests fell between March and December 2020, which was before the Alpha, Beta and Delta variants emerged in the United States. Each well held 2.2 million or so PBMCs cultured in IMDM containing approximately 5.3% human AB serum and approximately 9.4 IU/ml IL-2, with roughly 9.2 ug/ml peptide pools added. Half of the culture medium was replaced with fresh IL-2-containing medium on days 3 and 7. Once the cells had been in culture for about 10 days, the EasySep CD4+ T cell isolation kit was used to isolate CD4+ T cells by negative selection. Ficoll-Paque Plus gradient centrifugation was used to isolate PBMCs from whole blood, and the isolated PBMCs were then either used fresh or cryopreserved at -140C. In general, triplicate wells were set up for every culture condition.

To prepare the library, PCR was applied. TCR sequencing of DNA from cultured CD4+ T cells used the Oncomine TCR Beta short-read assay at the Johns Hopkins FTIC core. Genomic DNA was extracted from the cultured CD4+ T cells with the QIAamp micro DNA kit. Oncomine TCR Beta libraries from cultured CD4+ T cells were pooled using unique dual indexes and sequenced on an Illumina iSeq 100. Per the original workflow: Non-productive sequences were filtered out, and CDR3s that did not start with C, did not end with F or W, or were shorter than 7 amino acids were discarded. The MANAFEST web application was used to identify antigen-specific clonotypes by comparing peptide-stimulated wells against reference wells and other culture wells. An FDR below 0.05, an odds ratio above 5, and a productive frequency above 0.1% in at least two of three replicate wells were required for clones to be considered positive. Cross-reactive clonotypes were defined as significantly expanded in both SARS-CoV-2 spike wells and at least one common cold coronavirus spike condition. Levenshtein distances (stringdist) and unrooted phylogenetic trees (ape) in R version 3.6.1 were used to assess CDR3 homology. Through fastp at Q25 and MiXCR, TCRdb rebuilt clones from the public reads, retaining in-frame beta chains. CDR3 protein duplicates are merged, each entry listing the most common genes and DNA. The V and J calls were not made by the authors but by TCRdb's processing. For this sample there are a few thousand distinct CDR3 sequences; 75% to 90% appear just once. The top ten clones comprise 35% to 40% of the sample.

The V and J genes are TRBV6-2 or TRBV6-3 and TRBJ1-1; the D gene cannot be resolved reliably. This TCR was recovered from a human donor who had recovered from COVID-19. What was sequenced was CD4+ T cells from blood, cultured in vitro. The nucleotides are TGTGCCAGCAGTTCTACGGGCGAGGCTTTCTTT. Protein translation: CASSSTGEAFF.